This TCR beta chain is from a study of shared clonotypes between healthy human individuals. Overall study context: Donors had three CD4 naive, three CD4 memory, two CD8 naive and one CD8 memory plate apiece. General study results and limits: Few donors restricted represented genetic and exposure-history diversity. Shared clonotypes across all four donors exceeded non-shared ones in generation probability.

As defined, naive CD8 cells were CD45RO-negative and positively selected for CCR7, with terminally differentiated effector memory CD45RA+ cells excluded. Turning to this clone: The target antigen is unknown.

Original data processing: From ImmunoSEQ came sequences covering only the junction and carrying no quality scores, so filtering differed. Using immunoSEQ multiplex PCR, the repertoire was profiled, and TCRdb retains in-frame clones only, with some absent. The DNA was the basis for D and trimming; V, J and clone size are from that table. The top ten clones hold about 0.25% of a sample with approximately 840,000 clones, about 97% of them seen once. Trimming removed 3 bases from V and 3 bases from J, with 8 bases in between. Germline V gene lookup returns CDR1 LNHDA and CDR2 SQIVND (reference sequence). The CDR3 extends over 13 amino acids.

The source material was naive CD8+ T cells sorted from blood. This TCR was recovered from a man under 40 in good health. This chain connects TRBV19 to TRBJ1-2, with D perhaps TRBD1 (6 bases). The CDR3 DNA sequence: TGTGCCAGTAGTATTCGACAGGACTATGGCTACACCTTC. This gives the protein CASSIRQDYGYTF.